This TCR beta chain was recorded in a study of early T cells in non-severe SARS-CoV-2 infection. As for the study in general: Sequencing of bulk RNA from unsorted whole blood was done, without chain pairing. Study results and caveats: VDJdb matching, biased toward anti-spike CD8 responses, missed private and CD4 specificities.

This clonotype was detected many times. The antigen is unknown. Separate cDNA molecules each had unique molecular identifiers attached to them. TCRdb recomputed calls from the 5' RACE reads with MiXCR, one row per CDR3 protein. The profile shows 25,000 to 30,000 distinct CDR3 sequences, 9.5% to 10% of them singletons. V was cut by 3 bases and J by 9 bases, with 14 bases left in between. The CDR3 extends over 13 amino acids. Germline-derived CDR1 and CDR2 are LGHDT and YNNKEL (reference sequence). The receptor was derived from an adult who was a healthcare worker with PCR-confirmed SARS-CoV-2 infection or an uninfected control (not recorded which). Sequenced input: whole blood. V is TRBV3-1 and J is TRBJ1-1, with D uncertain. The CDR3 region is CASSHGSVSKAFF. CDR3 coding DNA: TGTGCCAGCAGCCACGGTTCGGTATCGAAAGCTTTCTTT. Full variable domain (remainder filled in from reference TRBV3-1 and TRBJ1-1): DTAVSQTPKYLVTQMGNDKSIKCEQNLGHDTMYWYKQDSKKFLKIMFSYNNKELIINETVPNRFSPKSPDKAHLNLHINSLELGDSAVYFCASSHGSVSKAFFGQGTRLTVV.